This T cell receptor (beta chain) derives from a study of cytomegalovirus exposure and HLA in healthy donors. Researchers ran the PCR with 60 Vbeta and 13 Jbeta primers. Repertoires were generated with immunoSEQ multiplex PCR, while TCRdb's copy carries only in-frame clones and drops some. The table lists about 160,000 clones, roughly 80% of them singletons. The ends lost 5 bases at V and 5 bases at J; junction bases unmatched: 6. The V gene's germline CDR1 is GTSNPN and CDR2 SVGIG (reference sequence). The CDR3 is made up of 13 amino acids. The sequenced sample was PBMCs. The source of this sequence is a girl aged 10-17 years in good health and CMV-seropositive. V gene TRBV30 combines with J gene TRBJ1-5; TRBD1 matches at 7 bases. The CDR3 here is CAWAGTADQPQHF. CDR3 DNA: TGTGCCTGGGCCGGGACAGCCGATCAGCCCCAGCATTTT.